This T cell receptor (beta chain) originates from a study of T cells in localized non-small cell lung cancer. Generated by immunoSEQ multiplex PCR, the TCRdb table keeps only in-frame clones and is missing some. The table includes about 24,000 clones, about 86% detected once. CDR1 MNHNS and CDR2 SASEGT come from the germline V gene. V was pared by 6 bases and J by 5 bases, with 9 bases of the junction left unmatched. The CDR3 is 15 amino acids. The sequences come from peripheral blood, collected before any cancer treatment. The chain has TRBV6-1 and TRBJ2-2, with 7 bases identical to TRBD1. The TCR comes from a male donor older than 55 with stage II squamous cell lung carcinoma. DNA for the CDR3: TGTGCCAGCAGCCCCCACAGGGGCGAAACCGGGGAGCTGTTTTTT. Translating gives CASSPHRGETGELFF.